This T cell receptor beta chain came from a study of blood T cell repertoires in COVID-19. At the level of the study: The samples span acute and convalescent COVID-19 from the United States, Italy and Spain.

This clone was detected only a few times. Source study methods: Reference gene primers were amplified, and this amplification served to estimate nucleated cell counts. This table comes from immunoSEQ multiplex PCR, and its TCRdb copy is limited to in-frame clones, with some not included. D and trimming come from the DNA, and the V and J calls and clone size come from that table. The repertoire consists of about 47,000 clones, with roughly four fifths occurring once and the leading ten covering around 10%. The receptor was derived from a man aged 60 to 75 with acute or convalescent COVID-19. The sample consisted of peripheral blood.

DNA for the CDR3: TGTGCCTGGAGTTCCGGGTTGGACTATGGCTACACCTTC. Encoded protein: CAWSSGLDYGYTF. V is TRBV30 and J is TRBJ1-2, with D hard to call. This CDR3 region has 13 residues. The germline CDR1 and CDR2 sequences are GTSNPN and SVGIG (reference sequence). V lost 2 bases and J lost 3, with 10 bases in between.